Reported below is one T cell receptor beta chain. Its antigen is unidentified. The CDR3 spans 14 residues. CDR1 and CDR2 (germline): SGHTA, FQGNSA. Trimming took 1 base from V and 8 from J, leaving 11 bases between them. The sample belongs to a study of response to subunit inactivated influenza vaccine. Findings and limits, study-wide: Researchers suggested that each seasonal influenza vaccination recruits few new T cells.

TCRdb analysed the RT-PCR reads with MiXCR anew, one entry per CDR3 protein. The sample records some 640,000 distinct CDR3 sequences, 11% to 15% being singletons. The chain is built from TRBV7-2 and TRBJ1-4; weak D call: TRBD1 (5 bases). The receptor comes from a man in his forties or fifties who received an inactivated influenza vaccine. The sample was PBMCs from blood, taken 14 to 15 days before vaccination. CDR3 amino acids: CASSLGVGEEKLFF. The CDR3 DNA follows: TGTGCCAGCAGCTTAGGGGTGGGGGAGGAAAAACTGTTTTTT.